These 5 T cell receptor beta chains were all obtained from the same sample, sequenced in a study of OX40 agonist ivuxolimab in advanced cancers. Generated by immunoSEQ multiplex PCR, the TCRdb table keeps only in-frame clones and is missing some. The sample consists of tens of thousands of clones, around 84% of them appearing once. This material consisted of CD4+ or CD8+ T cells sorted from blood, taken in a trial of the OX40 agonist ivuxolimab. The receptors originated from an adult with an advanced solid tumor such as melanoma, head and neck, liver or kidney cancer.

This clone was observed a handful of times. The chain combines TRBV19 with TRBJ1-2; 9 bases map to TRBD1. The CDR3 covers 14 residues. The trim removed 7 bases at V and 8 bases at J, leaving 11 bases unmatched. Germline V gives CDR1 LNHDA, CDR2 SQIVND (reference sequence). The CDR3 DNA follows: TGTGCCAGTAACTTGAGGACAGGGGCGAAGGGCTACACCTTC. It translates to CASNLRTGAKGYTF.

The genes are TRBV5-4 and TRBJ2-3; 12 nucleotides agree with TRBD2. The CDR3 consists of 16 residues. The ends lost 4 bases at V and 1 base at J; junction bases unmatched: 4. Germline V lookup: CDR1 SGHNT, CDR2 YYREEE (reference sequence). The CDR3, as DNA: TGTGCCAGCAGCACCAGACTAGCGGGAGGCACAGATACGCAGTATTTT. Encoded protein: CASSTRLAGGTDTQYF.

The chain uses TRBV28 and TRBJ1-5; D is uncertain. This CDR3 is built from 17 residues. The V gene's germline CDR1 is MDHEN and CDR2 SYDVKM. V shed 3 bases and J shed 0 bases, with 15 bases lying between them. DNA of the CDR3: TGTGCCAGCAGTTTTCTTCAGGCCTGGGGTAGCAATCAGCCCCAGCATTTT. Translated, it gives CASSFLQAWGSNQPQHF.

The chain employs TRBV4-1 and TRBJ1-2; 9 positions match TRBD1. The germline V gene encodes CDR1 MGHRA and CDR2 YSYEKL. The ends lost 1 base at V and 5 bases at J; junction bases unmatched: 8. The CDR3 is made up of 16 amino acids. The CDR3 protein is CASSQGTGGVEYGYTF. CDR3 coding DNA: TGCGCCAGCAGCCAAGGTACAGGGGGCGTTGAGTATGGCTACACCTTC.

V is TRBV28 and J is TRBJ2-7; D is perhaps TRBD1 (6 bases). Germline CDR1 reads MDHEN; CDR2 reads SYDVKM. The germline V and J ends were trimmed by 6 bases and 3 bases, with 15 bases remaining between them. This CDR3 contains 14 residues. The CDR3 sequence: CASSPTGKNYEQYF. Here the CDR3 DNA reads TGTGCCAGCAGCCCCACAGGGAAGAACTACGAGCAGTACTTC.